This T cell receptor beta chain was sequenced in a study of blood T cell repertoires in COVID-19. Study overall: Sites across the United States, Italy and Spain contributed samples from acute and convalescent COVID-19. PBMCs, B-cell-depleted T cells, or T cells were the source of the cDNA or gDNA that made up the material.

The V and J ends lost 0 bases and 4 bases respectively, with 6 bases between them. There are 13 residues in the CDR3. CDR1 LNHNV and CDR2 YYDKDF come from the germline V gene (reference sequence). Authors' analysis steps: Estimated nucleated cell counts came from reference gene primer amplification. Data came from immunoSEQ multiplex PCR; TCRdb stores just in-frame clones and leaves some out. V, J and clone size are taken as reported in that table, and D and trimming were inferred from the DNA itself. The table includes a few hundred thousand clones, under 85% detected once. Before being deemed recovered, Cohort 3 donors had two negative PCRs, clearance, or symptom resolution.

Sequencing was performed on PBMCs or T cells enriched from blood (not recorded which). The chain is built from TRBV15 and TRBJ1-2; unclear D gene. The origin of this receptor is a woman between 50 and 59 years old who had recovered from COVID-19. CDR3 bases: TGTGCCACCAGCAGAGATGGAGCCTATGGCTACACCTTC. It is translated as CATSRDGAYGYTF.